A single sample gave rise to the 26 T cell receptor beta chains below, sequenced in a study of T cell responses to AZD1222 COVID-19 vaccine. Profiling relied on immunoSEQ multiplex PCR, and the TCRdb table lists in-frame clones only, not all of them. Altogether some 120,000 clones are present, 90% being singletons, with the ten largest covering roughly 4.4%. The sequenced sample was peripheral blood, obtained on day 0 of MenACWY control vaccination. These TCRs come from an adult in good health.

The chain links TRBV6-1 to TRBJ2-1; D may be TRBD2 (7 bases). The CDR3 sequence is 15 residues long. The germline CDR1 and CDR2 sequences are MNHNS and SASEGT. V was cut by 7 bases and J by 6 bases, with 19 bases left in between. In DNA, the CDR3 is TGTGCCAGCATGGGGTGGGGGGGCGAGGGCAATGAGCAGTTCTTC. It is translated as CASMGWGGEGNEQFF.

The J gene is TRBJ2-7, the V gene TRBV10-3; TRBD2 aligns across 8 bases. This CDR3 contains 16 residues. From germline, CDR1 is ENHRY and CDR2 SYGVKD. Trimming at V came to 3 bases and at J to 6 bases, leaving 13 bases not matched to a gene. The DNA for the CDR3 is TGTGCCATCAGTGATCTTTCGGCGGGAGGCCTGTTCGAGCAGTACTTC. Translation: CAISDLSAGGLFEQYF.

The rearrangement uses TRBV19 and TRBJ2-7, with 7 nucleotides matching TRBD1. Unmatched junction bases numbered 3, after V lost 5 bases and J lost 2 bases. Germline CDR1 is LNHDA and CDR2 is SQIVND (reference sequence). The CDR3 loop spans 13 amino acids. The CDR3 DNA sequence: TGTGCCAGTAGTCCGGGACAGACCTACGAGCAGTACTTC. It codes for CASSPGQTYEQYF.

V is TRBV11-3 and J is TRBJ2-2, with D possibly TRBD1 on 6 matching bases. The CDR3 runs 14 residues. The V end was cut by 4 bases, the J end by 4 bases, with 10 bases between. CDR1 SGHNT and CDR2 YENEEA come from the germline V gene. Here the CDR3 reads CASSSQGSTGELFF. CDR3 coding DNA: TGTGCCAGCAGCTCACAGGGAAGCACCGGGGAGCTGTTTTTT.

The J gene is TRBJ1-6, the V gene TRBV5-1; TRBD1 aligns across 7 bases. The CDR3 runs to 14 residues. CDR1 SGHRS and CDR2 YFSETQ come from the germline V gene. Trimming removed 0 bases from V and 7 bases from J; junction bases left unmatched: 1. CDR3 sequence (DNA): TGCGCCAGCAGCTTGGAGGGACAGAATTCACCCCTCCACTTT. It codes for CASSLEGQNSPLHF.

This clone was observed a handful of times. At one end, the junction sequence differs from germline, possibly due to a read error. This rearrangement joins TRBV29-1 to TRBJ2-1; 9 bases agree with TRBD2. The CDR3 covers 11 residues. Per germline, CDR1 SQVTM and CDR2 ANQGSEA. CDR3 sequence: CIGTSYDEQFF. CDR3 bases: TGCATCGGGACTAGCTACGATGAGCAGTTCTTC.

The CDR3 is CASAKKEGPSYNEQFF. In DNA form, the CDR3 reads TGTGCCAGCGCAAAAAAGGAGGGGCCTTCCTACAATGAGCAGTTCTTC. The chain combines TRBV27 with TRBJ2-1; the D gene is possibly TRBD2 (6 bases). The CDR3 sequence is 16 residues long. Germline V gives CDR1 MNHEY, CDR2 SMNVEV (reference sequence). V was clipped by 8 bases and J by 1 base, with 18 bases between them.

This clone has only one observation. DNA of the CDR3: TGTGCCAGCAGCCAAGGGGTGGGTTCCGAGCAGTACGTC. This translates into CASSQGVGSEQYV. The gene calls are TRBV11-2 and TRBJ2-7, with D perhaps TRBD1 (5 bases). V lost 5 bases, J lost 6 bases, and 14 bases lay in between. Germline V gives CDR1 SGHAT, CDR2 FQNNGV. This CDR3 comprises 13 residues.

The CDR3 region has the DNA TGTGCCAGCAGCTTAGCGCCCAGGGGAAATGGACACAATGAGCAGTTCTTC. Translated: CASSLAPRGNGHNEQFF. J is TRBJ2-1 and V is TRBV7-6; tentative D call: TRBD1 (6 bases). CDR1 and CDR2 from the germline V gene are SGHVS and FNYEAQ. Trimming cost V 0 bases and J 5 bases, with 17 bases left between them. CDR3 length equals 17 residues. The full variable domain, completed using reference TRBV7-6 and TRBJ2-1, is GAGVSQSPRYKVTKRGQDVALRCDPISGHVSLYWYRQALGQGPEFLTYFNYEAQQDKSGLPNDRFSAERPEGSISTLTIQRTEQRDSAMYRCASSLAPRGNGHNEQFFGPGTRLTVL.

The chain recombines TRBV5-1 with TRBJ2-1; 9 bases align to TRBD2. This CDR3 comprises 16 residues. The ends lost 4 bases at V and 4 bases at J; junction bases unmatched: 9. Germline assignment: CDR1 SGHRS and CDR2 YFSETQ. The CDR3 loop reads CASSPTGLAIYNEQFF. Written as DNA, the CDR3 is TGCGCCAGCAGCCCCACCGGACTAGCGATATACAATGAGCAGTTCTTC.

This chain's CDR3 is CASSWTGGTGELFF. CDR3 sequence (DNA): TGTGCCAGCAGTTGGACAGGCGGTACCGGGGAGCTGTTTTTT. The chain has TRBV28 and TRBJ2-2, with 7 bases fitting TRBD1. The CDR3 is 14 residues long. V gave up 4 bases and J gave up 5 bases; unmatched junction bases: 4. Germline CDR1 is MDHEN and CDR2 is SYDVKM.

The rearrangement joins TRBV6-4 to TRBJ2-3; D possibly corresponds to TRBD2 (5 bases). The CDR3 has 20 amino acids. The ends were cut back, 0 bases at V and 7 bases at J, with 29 bases in the middle. Germline V lookup: CDR1 MRHNA, CDR2 SNTAGT. The CDR3 is CASSDSNRLLLVRFGNTQYF. In nucleotides, the CDR3 is TGTGCCAGCAGTGACTCGAACCGGCTCCTACTAGTAAGGTTTGGGAATACGCAGTATTTT.

The rearrangement links TRBV7-9 to TRBJ2-1, with 7 bases fitting TRBD1. V was pared by 1 base and J by 5 bases, with 5 bases of the junction left unmatched. The CDR3 totals 15 residues. From germline, CDR1 is SEHNR and CDR2 FQNEAQ (reference sequence). The CDR3 loop reads CASSLGQGRNNEQFF. The CDR3 DNA sequence: TGTGCCAGCAGCTTAGGACAGGGAAGGAACAATGAGCAGTTCTTC.

The chain is built from TRBV3-1 (or the pseudogene TRBV3-2) and TRBJ1-6; 10 nucleotides line up with TRBD1. The germline V gene encodes CDR1 LGHDT and CDR2 YNNKEL (reference sequence). The CDR3 spans 16 residues. The V and J ends lost 3 bases and 3 bases, in that order; junction bases with no gene match: 2. CDR3 nucleotide sequence: TGTGCCAGCAGCCAGAGGACAGGGGGCTATAATTCACCCCTCCACTTT. Protein: CASSQRTGGYNSPLHF.

The V gene is TRBV6-2 or TRBV6-3, the J gene TRBJ2-7; TRBD2 aligns across 8 bases. Germline V gene sequence: CDR1 MNHEY, CDR2 SVGEGT. This CDR3 contains 18 residues. J was trimmed by 0 bases and V by 2 bases; bases with no gene match: 12. This CDR3 is CASSYLAGGGRSSYEQYF. The CDR3 coding sequence is TGTGCCAGCAGTTACCTTGCCGGGGGCGGGAGGAGCTCCTACGAGCAGTACTTC.

V gene TRBV28 combines with J gene TRBJ2-5, with a tentative D call TRBD2 (6 bases). V was shortened by 5 bases and J by 2 bases, with 18 bases between the two germline ends. Per germline, CDR1 MDHEN and CDR2 SYDVKM. The CDR3 has 16 residues. CDR3 in amino acids: CASSAIGGIGQETQYF. In DNA form, the CDR3 reads TGTGCCAGCAGTGCGATTGGAGGGATCGGGCAAGAGACCCAGTACTTC.

The chain's CDR3 is CATSASNSPLHF. CDR3 bases: TGTGCCACCAGCGCGTCTAATTCACCCCTCCACTTT. This rearrangement joins TRBV15 to TRBJ1-6, with no clear D. V was shortened by 5 bases and J by 6 bases, with 5 bases between the two germline ends. CDR1 is LNHNV, CDR2 YYDKDF, per germline (reference sequence). The CDR3 sequence is 12 residues long.

The V and J genes are TRBV5-1 and TRBJ1-1, with a tentative D call TRBD1 (5 bases). The CDR3 has 14 residues. Germline loops: CDR1 SGHRS, CDR2 YFSETQ. The V end was cut by 0 bases, the J end by 4 bases, with 10 bases between. In nucleotides, the CDR3 is TGCGCCAGCAGCTTGGTAGGGGCCTTCACTGAAGCTTTCTTT. This gives the protein CASSLVGAFTEAFF. The full variable domain, completed using reference TRBV5-1 and TRBJ1-1, is KAGVTQTPRYLIKTRGQQVTLSCSPISGHRSVSWYQQTPGQGLQFLFEYFSETQRNKGNFPGRFSGRQFSNSRSEMNVSTLELGDSALYLCASSLVGAFTEAFFGQGTRLTVV.

J is TRBJ2-5 and V is TRBV11-2; D uncertain. CDR1 SGHAT and CDR2 FQNNGV come from the germline V gene. The CDR3 has 14 residues. V was clipped by 7 bases and J by 2 bases, with 14 bases between them. The CDR3 coding sequence is TGTGCCAGCAACCACCACAGAACTCAAGAGACCCAGTACTTC. The encoded protein is CASNHHRTQETQYF.

CDR3: CASSGAEATEAFF. For the CDR3, the DNA is TGTGCCAGCAGCGGCGCCGAAGCGACTGAAGCTTTCTTT. The V call is TRBV13, the J call TRBJ1-1; no firm D call. V was trimmed by 5 bases and J by 5 bases, leaving 12 bases between them. The CDR3 consists of 13 residues. Per germline, CDR1 PRHDT and CDR2 FYEKMQ (reference sequence).

The V and J genes are TRBV11-2 and TRBJ1-1, with a tentative D call TRBD1 (5 bases). Trimming took 5 bases from V and 4 from J, leaving 11 bases between them. The CDR3 sequence is 13 residues long. Germline values: CDR1 SGHAT, CDR2 FQNNGV. CDR3 loop: CASSPKGSTEAFF. Here the CDR3 DNA reads TGTGCCAGCAGCCCAAAGGGGAGCACTGAAGCTTTCTTT. The whole variable domain, remainder taken from reference TRBV11-2 and TRBJ1-1, is EAGVAQSPRYKIIEKRQSVAFWCNPISGHATLYWYQQILGQGPKLLIQFQNNGVVDDSQLPKDRFSAERLKGVDSTLKIQPAKLEDSAVYLCASSPKGSTEAFFGQGTRLTVV.

This clone was seen a single time. The V call is TRBV30, the J call TRBJ1-1, with unresolved D. This CDR3 has 16 amino acids. Trimming took off 0 bases at V and 2 bases at J, with 16 bases between the two ends. Germline V lookup: CDR1 GTSNPN, CDR2 SVGIG (reference sequence). CDR3 protein: CAWSVEGPKINTEAFF. The CDR3 bases are TGTGCCTGGAGTGTCGAGGGCCCCAAGATCAACACTGAAGCTTTCTTT.

The J gene is TRBJ1-3, the V gene TRBV5-1, with TRBD1 identical over 8 bases. The CDR3 extends over 14 amino acids. V gave up 3 bases and J gave up 3 bases; unmatched junction bases: 2. From germline, CDR1 is SGHRS and CDR2 YFSETQ. The CDR3 DNA sequence: TGCGCCAGCAGCTACGGACAGGGTGGAAACACCATATATTTT. Its translation is CASSYGQGGNTIYF. The full variable domain, its missing parts supplied by reference TRBV5-1 and TRBJ1-3, is KAGVTQTPRYLIKTRGQQVTLSCSPISGHRSVSWYQQTPGQGLQFLFEYFSETQRNKGNFPGRFSGRQFSNSRSEMNVSTLELGDSALYLCASSYGQGGNTIYFGEGSWLTVV.

This sequence joins TRBV6-1 and TRBJ2-7; 10 nucleotides agree with TRBD1. Per the germline V gene, CDR1 is MNHNS and CDR2 is SASEGT. The CDR3 totals 15 residues. V lost 3 bases, J lost 1 base, and 3 bases stayed unmatched. Here the CDR3 DNA reads TGTGCCAGCAGTGAGGGACAGGGGAGTTCCTACGAGCAGTACTTC. Its protein is CASSEGQGSSYEQYF.

This chain uses TRBV2 with TRBJ1-6, with D possibly TRBD1 on 5 matching bases. The CDR3 contains 14 residues. In germline, CDR1 is SNHLY, CDR2 FYNNEI. V gave up 6 bases and J gave up 13 bases, with 19 bases separating them. CDR3 protein: CASRADRGEFPLHF. For the CDR3, the DNA is TGTGCCAGCAGAGCCGACCGGGGCGAATTCCCCCTCCACTTT. Variable domain in full (rest from reference TRBV2 and TRBJ1-6): EPEVTQTPSHQVTQMGQEVILRCVPISNHLYFYWYRQILGQKVEFLVSFYNNEISEKSEIFDDQFSVERPDGSNFTLKIRSTKLEDSAMYFCASRADRGEFPLHFGNGTRLTVT.

The table lists this clone with a count of one. The V and J genes are TRBV7-2 and TRBJ2-1; 10 bases agree with TRBD2. Germline V gives CDR1 SGHTA, CDR2 FQGNSA. CDR3 length: 17 residues. The J segment lost 12 bases and the V segment lost 1 base, leaving 15 bases of the junction unmatched. The CDR3 loop reads CASSLGIRGSGRNLQFF. The DNA for the CDR3 is TGTGCCAGCAGCTTAGGTATCCGGGGTAGCGGGAGGAATCTGCAGTTCTTC.